The sequence of this T cell receptor beta chain was determined in a study of cytomegalovirus exposure and HLA in healthy donors. Study context: Across under 450 genotyped donors, roughly 80% landed in the Caucasian-associated ancestry cluster. Whole-study results and caveats: The study had only CMV serostatus as immune exposure information.

For this clone: Its specificity is unknown.

60 Vbeta and 13 Jbeta primers were used in PCR. In the study's own analysis: A follow-up analysis tallied around 76 million unique TCR beta chains, roughly 11 million shared. The repertoire was sequenced with immunoSEQ multiplex PCR; TCRdb's copy has only in-frame clones and lacks some. V and J calls and clone size are copied from that table; D and trimming were computed from the DNA. The table has over 150,000 clones, 65% to 85% seen once. Germline V CDR1 and CDR2: LNHDA, SQIVND (reference sequence). V gave up 0 bases and J gave up 2 bases, with 7 bases separating them. This CDR3 spans 14 amino acids.

Specimen: PBMCs. This TCR came from a boy aged 2-15 years in good health and CMV-seronegative. The chain links TRBV19 to TRBJ1-1; D may be TRBD1 (5 bases). The CDR3 spells CASSIDWGNTEAFF. Here the CDR3 DNA reads TGTGCCAGTAGTATAGACTGGGGCAACACTGAAGCTTTCTTT. The full variable domain, rest sourced from reference TRBV19 and TRBJ1-1, is DGGITQSPKYLFRKEGQNVTLSCEQNLNHDAMYWYRQDPGQGLRLIYYSQIVNDFQKGDIAEGYSVSREKKESFPLTVTSAQKNPTAFYLCASSIDWGNTEAFFGQGTRLTVV.